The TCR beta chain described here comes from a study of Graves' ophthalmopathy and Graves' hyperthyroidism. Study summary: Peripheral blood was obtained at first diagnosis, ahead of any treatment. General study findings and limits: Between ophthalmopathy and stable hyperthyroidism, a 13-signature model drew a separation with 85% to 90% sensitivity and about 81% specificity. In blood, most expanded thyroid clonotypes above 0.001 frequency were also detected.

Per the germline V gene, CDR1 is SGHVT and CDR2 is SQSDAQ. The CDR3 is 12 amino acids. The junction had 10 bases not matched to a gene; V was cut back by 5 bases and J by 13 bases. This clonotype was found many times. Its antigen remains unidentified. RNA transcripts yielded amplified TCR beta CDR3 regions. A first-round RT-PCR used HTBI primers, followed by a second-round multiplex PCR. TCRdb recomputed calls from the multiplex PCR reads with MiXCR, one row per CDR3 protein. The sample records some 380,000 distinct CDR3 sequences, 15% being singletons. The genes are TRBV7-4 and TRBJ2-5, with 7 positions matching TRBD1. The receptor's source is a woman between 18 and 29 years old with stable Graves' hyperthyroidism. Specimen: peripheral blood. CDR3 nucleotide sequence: TGTGCCAGCAGCATCACTCACAGGGGACGGTACTTC. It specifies CASSITHRGRYF. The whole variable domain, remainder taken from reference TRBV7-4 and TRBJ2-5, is GAGVSQSPRYKVAKRGRDVALRCDSISGHVTLYWYRQTLGQGSEVLTYSQSDAQRDKSGRPSGRFSAERPERSVSTLKIQRTEQGDSAVYLCASSITHRGRYFGPGTRLLVL.